This TCR beta chain appears in the sequencing data of a study of HIV-infected patients and healthy controls. This clonotype was counted at least ten times. Its antigen is currently unknown. Follow-up blood was drawn about 14 weeks, roughly three months, after antiretroviral therapy began. No cell fractionation was done, so the repertoire covers all unsorted peripheral blood T cells. cDNA was made from about 500 ng RNA using alpha and beta constant primers. Separate chain-specific third strand synthesis with multiplexing indices produced the alpha and beta libraries. A 5' RACE adapter with a random hexamer and the SP2 primer site was joined to cDNA. MiXCR was run by TCRdb on the 5' RACE reads, yielding one entry per CDR3 protein. This sample yields more than 15,000 distinct CDR3 sequences, of which under 9.5% are seen a single time; 20% to 25% belongs to the top ten. Study-level findings and limits: HIV+ repertoires were severely depleted of MAIT alpha-chain CDR3s, unlike healthy controls.

Trimming at V came to 2 bases and at J to 0 bases, leaving 8 bases not matched to a gene. The CDR3 runs 18 residues. CDR1 is SGHDT and CDR2 is YYEEEE in the germline V gene. The sequence derives from an adult with HIV infection. This sample comprised blood, obtained during antiretroviral therapy. V and J are TRBV5-6 and TRBJ1-6; TRBD1 matches 7 bases. CDR3 coding DNA: TGTGCCAGCAGCTTCCTCGGACAGGCAAGCTCCTATAATTCACCCCTCCACTTT. Translated, it gives CASSFLGQASSYNSPLHF.